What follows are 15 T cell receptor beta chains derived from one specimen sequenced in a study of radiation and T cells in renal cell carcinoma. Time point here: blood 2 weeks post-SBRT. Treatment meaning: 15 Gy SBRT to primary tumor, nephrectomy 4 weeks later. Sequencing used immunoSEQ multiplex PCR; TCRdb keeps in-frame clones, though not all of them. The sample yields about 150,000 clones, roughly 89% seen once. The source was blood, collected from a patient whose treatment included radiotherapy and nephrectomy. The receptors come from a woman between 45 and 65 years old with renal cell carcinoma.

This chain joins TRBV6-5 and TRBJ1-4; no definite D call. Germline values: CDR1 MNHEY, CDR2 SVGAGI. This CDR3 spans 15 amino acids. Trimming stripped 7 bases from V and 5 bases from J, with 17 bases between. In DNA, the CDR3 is TGTGCCAGCAAAAGTGTGAGGGATCCGAATGAAAAACTGTTTTTT. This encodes CASKSVRDPNEKLFF.

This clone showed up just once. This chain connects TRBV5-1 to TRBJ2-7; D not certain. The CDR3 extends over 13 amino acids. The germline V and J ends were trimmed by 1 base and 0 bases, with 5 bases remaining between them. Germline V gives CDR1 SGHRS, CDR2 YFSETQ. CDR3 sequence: CASSLRDSYEQYF. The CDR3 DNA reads TGCGCCAGCAGCTTGAGGGACTCCTACGAGCAGTACTTC.

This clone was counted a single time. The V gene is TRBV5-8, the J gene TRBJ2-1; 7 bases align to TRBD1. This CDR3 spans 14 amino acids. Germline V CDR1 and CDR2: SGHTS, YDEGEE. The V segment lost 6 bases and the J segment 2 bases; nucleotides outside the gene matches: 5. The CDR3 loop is CASTSGTAYNEQFF. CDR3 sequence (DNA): TGTGCCAGCACCTCCGGGACAGCCTACAATGAGCAGTTCTTC.

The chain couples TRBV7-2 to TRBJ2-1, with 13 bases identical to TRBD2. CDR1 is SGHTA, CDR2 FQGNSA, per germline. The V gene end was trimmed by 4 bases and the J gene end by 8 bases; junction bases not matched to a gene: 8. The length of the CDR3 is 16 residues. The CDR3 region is CASSSTSGGPEDEQFF. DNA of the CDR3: TGTGCCAGCAGCTCGACTAGCGGGGGGCCGGAGGATGAGCAGTTCTTC.

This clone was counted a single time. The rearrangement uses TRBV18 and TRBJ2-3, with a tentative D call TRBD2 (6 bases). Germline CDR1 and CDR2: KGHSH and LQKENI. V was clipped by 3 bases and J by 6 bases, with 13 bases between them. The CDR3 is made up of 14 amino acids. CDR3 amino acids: CASSPRIAEDTQYF. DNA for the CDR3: TGTGCCAGCTCACCGAGGATAGCGGAGGATACGCAGTATTTT.

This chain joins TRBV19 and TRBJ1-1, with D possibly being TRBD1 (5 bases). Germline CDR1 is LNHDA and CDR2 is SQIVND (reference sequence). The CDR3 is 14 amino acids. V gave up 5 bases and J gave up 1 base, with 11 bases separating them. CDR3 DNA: TGTGCCAGTAGTTTTGTGGGGCCGAACACTGAAGCTTTCTTT. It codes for CASSFVGPNTEAFF. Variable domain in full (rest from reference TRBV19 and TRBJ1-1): DGGITQSPKYLFRKEGQNVTLSCEQNLNHDAMYWYRQDPGQGLRLIYYSQIVNDFQKGDIAEGYSVSREKKESFPLTVTSAQKNPTAFYLCASSFVGPNTEAFFGQGTRLTVV.

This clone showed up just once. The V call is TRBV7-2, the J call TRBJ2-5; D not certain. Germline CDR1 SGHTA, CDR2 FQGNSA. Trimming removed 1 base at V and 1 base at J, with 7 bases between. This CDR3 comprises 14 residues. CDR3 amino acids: CASSLGGTQETQYF. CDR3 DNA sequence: TGTGCCAGCAGCTTAGGCGGTACCCAAGAGACCCAGTACTTC.

The CDR3 region has the DNA TGTGCCAGCAGCGTAGCCACAGGGTCGAACACTGAAGCTTTCTTT. Translating it yields CASSVATGSNTEAFF. This chain uses TRBV9 with TRBJ1-1; maybe TRBD1 (6 bases). The CDR3 spans 15 residues. Germline CDR1 and CDR2: SGDLS and YYNGEE. The ends were cut back, 0 bases at V and 1 base at J, with 10 bases in the middle.

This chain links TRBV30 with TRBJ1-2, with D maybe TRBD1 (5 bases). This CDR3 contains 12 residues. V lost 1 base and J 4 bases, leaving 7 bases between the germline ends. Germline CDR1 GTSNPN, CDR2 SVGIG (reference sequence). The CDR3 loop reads CAWSAQGYGYTF. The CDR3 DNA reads TGTGCCTGGAGTGCCCAGGGCTATGGCTACACCTTC.

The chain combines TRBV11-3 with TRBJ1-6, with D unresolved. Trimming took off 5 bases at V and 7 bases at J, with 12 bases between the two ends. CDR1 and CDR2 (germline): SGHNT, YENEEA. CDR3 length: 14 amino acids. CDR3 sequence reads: CASSPRLENSPLHF. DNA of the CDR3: TGTGCCAGCAGCCCCCGACTGGAGAATTCACCCCTCCACTTT.

The CDR3 DNA reads as TGCGCCAGCAGTTTTACAGAGAACACTGAAGCTTTCTTT. It yields the protein CASSFTENTEAFF. The chain combines TRBV5-1 with TRBJ1-1; D is unresolved. Looked up from germline, CDR1 is SGHRS and CDR2 is YFSETQ. The V end lost 5 bases, the J end lost 1 base, and 9 bases lay between the germline ends. This CDR3 is built from 13 residues.

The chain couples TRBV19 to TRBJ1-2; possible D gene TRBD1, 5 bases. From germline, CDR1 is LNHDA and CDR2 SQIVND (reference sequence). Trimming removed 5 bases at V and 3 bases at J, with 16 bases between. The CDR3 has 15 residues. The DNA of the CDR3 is TGTGCCAGTAGTTCCAGGGCCAAGGGGTACTATGGCTACACCTTC. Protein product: CASSSRAKGYYGYTF.

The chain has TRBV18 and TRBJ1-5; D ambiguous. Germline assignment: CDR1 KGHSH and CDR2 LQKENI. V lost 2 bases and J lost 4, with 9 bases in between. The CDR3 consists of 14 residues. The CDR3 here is CASSPDRGNQPQHF. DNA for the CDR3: TGTGCCAGCTCACCAGACCGGGGAAATCAGCCCCAGCATTTT.

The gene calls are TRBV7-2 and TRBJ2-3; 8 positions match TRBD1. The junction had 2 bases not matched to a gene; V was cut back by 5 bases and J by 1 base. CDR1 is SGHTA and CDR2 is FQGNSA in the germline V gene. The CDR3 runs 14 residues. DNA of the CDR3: TGTGCCAGCAGCCCGACAGGGGGCACAGATACGCAGTATTTT. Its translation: CASSPTGGTDTQYF.

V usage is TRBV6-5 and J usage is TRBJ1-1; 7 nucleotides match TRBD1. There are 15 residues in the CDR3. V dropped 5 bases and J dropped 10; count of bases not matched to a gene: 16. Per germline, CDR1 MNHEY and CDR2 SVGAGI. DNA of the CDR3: TGTGCCAGCAGTGCCGCCGGGACAGCGTCTGGGGGAGCTTTCTTT. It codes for CASSAAGTASGGAFF.